This entry lists 19 T cell receptor beta chains sequenced from one sample in a study of cytomegalovirus exposure and HLA in healthy donors (dated by TCRdb to about 2017). Library preparation was by the immunoSEQ multiplex PCR assay. For the multiplex PCR, a mixture combining 60 forward primers for TCR Vbeta segments and 13 reverse primers for TCR Jbeta segments was used. TCRdb limited this immuneACCESS table to in-frame rearrangements with V and J called. A share of clones is missing; checked studies link under half to unresolved V genes, and the rest is unexplained. This sample is represented by about 190,000 clones; about 13% of them were singletons. The ten largest account for 7.8% of the sample. The source material was PBMCs. The origin of the receptors is a man aged 45-65 years in good health and CMV-seropositive.

This sequence joins TRBV5-1 and TRBJ2-7, with D possibly matching TRBD2 (5 bases). The CDR3 loop spans 14 amino acids. V was pared by 3 bases and J by 7 bases, with 17 bases between. Looked up from germline, CDR1 is SGHRS and CDR2 is YFSETQ. The CDR3 sequence is CASSSVSIQREQYF. The CDR3 region has the DNA TGCGCCAGCAGCTCGGTTAGTATACAGCGGGAGCAGTACTTC.

The chain links TRBV4-1 to TRBJ1-3; TRBD1 matches 7 bases. This CDR3 contains 16 residues. Germline values: CDR1 MGHRA, CDR2 YSYEKL. J gave up 2 bases and V 5 bases, and 9 bases lay outside the gene matches. The CDR3 region is CASSNLTGFAGNTIYF. The CDR3, as DNA: TGCGCCAGCAGCAACCTGACAGGGTTCGCTGGAAACACCATATATTTT.

The rearrangement uses TRBV2 and TRBJ2-3, with D possibly being TRBD1 (5 bases). The germline gives CDR1 SNHLY, CDR2 FYNNEI. V lost 4 bases and J 4 bases, leaving 15 bases between the germline ends. This CDR3 is 15 amino acids long. CDR3 sequence reads: CASSGRVGVADTQYF. The DNA of the CDR3 is TGTGCCAGCAGTGGAAGGGTAGGGGTGGCAGATACGCAGTATTTT.

J is TRBJ2-2 and V is TRBV9; 12 nucleotides line up with TRBD2. The ends lost 3 bases at V and 1 base at J; junction bases unmatched: 4. There are 17 residues in the CDR3. Germline loops: CDR1 SGDLS, CDR2 YYNGEE. The CDR3 nucleotides are TGTGCCAGCAGCGCCCCGGGACTAGCGGGGAACACCGGGGAGCTGTTTTTT. It specifies CASSAPGLAGNTGELFF.

This chain joins TRBV9 and TRBJ2-3; D is possibly TRBD2 (6 bases). Trimming removed 1 base from V and 2 bases from J, with 11 bases in between. CDR3 size: 15 residues. CDR1 SGDLS and CDR2 YYNGEE come from the germline V gene. CDR3 coding DNA: TGTGCCAGCAGCGTATCGGGACTCGACACAGATACGCAGTATTTT. Its translation is CASSVSGLDTDTQYF.

The V and J genes are TRBV12-5 and TRBJ2-4; no firm D call. The V end was cut by 9 bases, the J end by 0 bases, with 9 bases between. In germline, CDR1 is LGHNT, CDR2 FRNRAP. The CDR3 spans 13 residues. The CDR3 DNA reads TGTGCTAGCCGCGGATTAGCCAAAAACATTCAGTACTTC. It translates to CASRGLAKNIQYF.

This clone appeared a few times. The chain has TRBV5-4 and TRBJ2-1; TRBD2 might be the D (5 bases). V was pared by 4 bases and J by 3 bases, with 14 bases between. Germline CDR1 reads SGHNT; CDR2 reads YYREEE (reference sequence). The CDR3 has 15 amino acids. CDR3: CASSRKSGLYNEQFF. CDR3 nucleotide sequence: TGTGCCAGCAGCCGAAAATCAGGACTCTACAATGAGCAGTTCTTC.

V usage is TRBV29-1 and J usage is TRBJ1-3, with TRBD1 matching 7 bases. V was pared by 7 bases and J by 0 bases, with 6 bases of the junction left unmatched. CDR1 SQVTM and CDR2 ANQGSEA come from the germline V gene. This CDR3 has 14 residues. CDR3 sequence reads: CSAGGQHSGNTIYF. Here the CDR3 DNA reads TGCAGCGCTGGGGGACAGCACTCTGGAAACACCATATATTTT.

The chain uses TRBV15 and TRBJ1-6; D gene unclear. V was cut by 1 base and J by 0 bases, with 7 bases left in between. The CDR3 extends over 16 amino acids. Germline V gene data show CDR1 as LNHNV and CDR2 as YYDKDF (reference sequence). The CDR3 region has the DNA TGTGCCACCAGCAGAGCCGGGAACTCCTATAATTCACCCCTCCACTTT. Translation: CATSRAGNSYNSPLHF.

As to this clone: The DNA is omitted, as the CDR3 cannot be located on it reliably, and the CDR3 follows TCRdb's listing. The V and J genes are TRBV27 and TRBJ2-7; whether TRBD1, the table's D call, matches the DNA was not checked. Germline V gene sequence: CDR1 MNHEY, CDR2 SMNVEV (reference sequence). The CDR3 is 14 residues long, ends included. The CDR3 loop reads CASSSSAQRRKQYV.

This clone appeared a few times. The chain links TRBV2 to TRBJ2-3, with TRBD2 identical over 7 bases. Germline V lookup: CDR1 SNHLY, CDR2 FYNNEI. The CDR3 consists of 15 residues. The junction had 10 bases not matched to a gene; V was cut back by 9 bases and J by 1 base. The CDR3 region has the DNA TGTGCCAGTAGCCCGACTAGCTGGGGCACAGATACGCAGTATTTT. Amino acid sequence: CASSPTSWGTDTQYF.

The DNA for the CDR3 is TGTGCCAGCTCACCGATCGGGACATTCTACGAGCAGTACTTC. Protein sequence: CASSPIGTFYEQYF. The chain combines TRBV18 with TRBJ2-7; possibly TRBD1 for D (6 bases). The CDR3 contains 14 residues. Germline-derived CDR1 and CDR2 are KGHSH and LQKENI. Deletions cut 3 bases from V and 3 bases from J, with 12 bases between. The variable domain in full, completed from reference TRBV18 and TRBJ2-7, reads NAGVMQNPRHLVRRRGQEARLRCSPMKGHSHVYWYRQLPEEGLKFMVYLQKENIIDESGMPKERFSAEFPKEGPSILRIQQVVRGDSAAYFCASSPIGTFYEQYFGPGTRLTVT.

The sample holds a few counts of this clone. CDR3 region: CASSVQGDVSEKLFF. The CDR3 DNA reads as TGTGCCAGCAGCGTACAGGGGGATGTGTCTGAAAAACTGTTTTTT. The chain uses TRBV7-2 and TRBJ1-4; 8 positions agree with TRBD1. Trimming at V came to 5 bases and at J to 7 bases, leaving 9 bases not matched to a gene. Germline V lookup: CDR1 SGHTA, CDR2 FQGNSA. The CDR3 is 15 amino acids.

The chain combines TRBV5-1 with TRBJ2-7; weak D call: TRBD2 (7 bases). CDR1 and CDR2 from the germline V gene are SGHRS and YFSETQ. The CDR3 sequence is 15 residues long. V gave up 3 bases and J gave up 3 bases, with 16 bases separating them. CDR3 coding DNA: TGCGCCAGCAGCTCGACCAGGGGAGGGGGCTACGAGCAGTACTTC. The encoded protein is CASSSTRGGGYEQYF.

V usage is TRBV11-2 and J usage is TRBJ1-5; D call uncertain. Trimming pared 2 bases from V and 7 bases from J, leaving 9 bases between. This CDR3 has 13 residues. The germline CDR1 and CDR2 sequences are SGHAT and FQNNGV. The CDR3 sequence is CASSLLAEQPQHF. The CDR3 bases are TGTGCCAGCAGCTTACTGGCGGAACAGCCCCAGCATTTT.

The sample holds a few counts of this clone. The chain links TRBV6-5 to TRBJ2-7; D gene unclear. The germline V gene has CDR1 MNHEY and CDR2 SVGAGI. The V and J ends lost 2 bases and 7 bases respectively, with 15 bases between them. The CDR3 loop spans 14 amino acids. CDR3 in DNA: TGTGCCAGCAGTTACGGAATCGGGTCCGTAGAGCAGTACGTC. It encodes CASSYGIGSVEQYV.

The rearrangement links TRBV6-1 to TRBJ1-2, with D possibly being TRBD1 (5 bases). The germline gives CDR1 MNHNS, CDR2 SASEGT. This CDR3 contains 14 residues. V was pared by 0 bases and J by 8 bases, with 13 bases between. The CDR3 spells CASSEAFGGEGYTF. CDR3 DNA: TGTGCCAGCAGTGAAGCGTTCGGGGGAGAGGGCTACACCTTC.

The chain carries TRBV6-6 and TRBJ1-5, with 7 bases aligning to TRBD1. CDR1 is MNHNY and CDR2 is SVGAGI in the germline V gene (reference sequence). After removal of 5 bases from V and 3 bases from J, the junction contained 7 bases not matched to a gene. This CDR3 comprises 15 residues. The CDR3 DNA reads TGTGCCAGCAGTCCCGAGGGACAGCTCAATCAGCCCCAGCATTTT. It is translated as CASSPEGQLNQPQHF.

This chain connects TRBV19 to TRBJ1-1, with D uncertain. This CDR3 is built from 15 residues. V lost 4 bases and J lost 0, with 12 bases in between. Germline values: CDR1 LNHDA, CDR2 SQIVND (reference sequence). CDR3 sequence: CASSNRGRVNTEAFF. Written as DNA, the CDR3 is TGTGCCAGTAGTAACCGCGGGCGGGTGAACACTGAAGCTTTCTTT. Full variable domain (rest looked up from reference TRBV19 and TRBJ1-1): DGGITQSPKYLFRKEGQNVTLSCEQNLNHDAMYWYRQDPGQGLRLIYYSQIVNDFQKGDIAEGYSVSREKKESFPLTVTSAQKNPTAFYLCASSNRGRVNTEAFFGQGTRLTVV.